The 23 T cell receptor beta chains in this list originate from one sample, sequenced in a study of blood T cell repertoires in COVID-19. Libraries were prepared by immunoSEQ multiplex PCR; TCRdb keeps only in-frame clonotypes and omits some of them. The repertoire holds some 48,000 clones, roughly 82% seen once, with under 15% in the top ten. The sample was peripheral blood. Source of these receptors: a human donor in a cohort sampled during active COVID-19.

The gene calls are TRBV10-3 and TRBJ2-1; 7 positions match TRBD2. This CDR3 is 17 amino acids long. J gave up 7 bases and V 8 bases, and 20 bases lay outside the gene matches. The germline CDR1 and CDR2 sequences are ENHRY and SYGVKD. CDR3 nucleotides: TGTGCCATCCGTCCTACTCCACGGGGGGAACCTGGGAATGAGCAGTTCTTC. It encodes CAIRPTPRGEPGNEQFF.

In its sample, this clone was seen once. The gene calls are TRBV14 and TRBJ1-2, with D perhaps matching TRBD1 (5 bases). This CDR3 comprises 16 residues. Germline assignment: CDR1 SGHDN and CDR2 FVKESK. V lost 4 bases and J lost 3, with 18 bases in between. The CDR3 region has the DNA TGTGCCAGCAGCCTTGGCATGGGGGGATATTACTATGGCTACACCTTC. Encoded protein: CASSLGMGGYYYGYTF. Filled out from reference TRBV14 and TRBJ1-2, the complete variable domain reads EAGVTQFPSHSVIEKGQTVTLRCDPISGHDNLYWYRRVMGKEIKFLLHFVKESKQDESGMPNNRFLAERTGGTYSTLKVQPAELEDSGVYFCASSLGMGGYYYGYTFGSGTRLTVV.

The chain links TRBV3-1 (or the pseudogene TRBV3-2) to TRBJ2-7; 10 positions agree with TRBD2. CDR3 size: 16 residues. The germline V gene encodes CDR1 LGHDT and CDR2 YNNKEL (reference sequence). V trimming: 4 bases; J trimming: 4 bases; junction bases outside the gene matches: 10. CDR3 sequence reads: CASSPSGLAFPYEQYF. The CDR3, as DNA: TGTGCCAGCAGCCCGTCGGGACTAGCGTTCCCTTACGAGCAGTACTTC.

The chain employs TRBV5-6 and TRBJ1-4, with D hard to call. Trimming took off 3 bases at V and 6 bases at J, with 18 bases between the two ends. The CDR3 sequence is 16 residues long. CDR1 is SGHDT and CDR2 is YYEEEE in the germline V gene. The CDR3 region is CASSWRDDLTYEKLFF. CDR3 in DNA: TGTGCCAGCAGCTGGCGGGATGACTTAACCTATGAAAAACTGTTTTTT. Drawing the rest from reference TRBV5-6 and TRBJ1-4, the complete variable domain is DAGVTQSPTHLIKTRGQQVTLRCSPKSGHDTVSWYQQALGQGPQFIFQYYEEEERQRGNFPDRFSGHQFPNYSSELNVNALLLGDSALYLCASSWRDDLTYEKLFFGSGTQLSVL.

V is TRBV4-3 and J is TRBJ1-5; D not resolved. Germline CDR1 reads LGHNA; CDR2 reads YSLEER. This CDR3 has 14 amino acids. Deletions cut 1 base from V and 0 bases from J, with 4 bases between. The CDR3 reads CASSQGHSNQPQHF. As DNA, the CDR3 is TGCGCCAGCAGCCAAGGACATAGCAATCAGCCCCAGCATTTT.

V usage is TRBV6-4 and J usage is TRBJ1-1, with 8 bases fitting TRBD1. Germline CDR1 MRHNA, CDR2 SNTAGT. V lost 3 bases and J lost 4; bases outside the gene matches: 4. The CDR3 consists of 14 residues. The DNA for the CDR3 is TGTGCCAGCAGTGAGGCAGGGGGCGTCACTGAAGCTTTCTTT. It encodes CASSEAGGVTEAFF.

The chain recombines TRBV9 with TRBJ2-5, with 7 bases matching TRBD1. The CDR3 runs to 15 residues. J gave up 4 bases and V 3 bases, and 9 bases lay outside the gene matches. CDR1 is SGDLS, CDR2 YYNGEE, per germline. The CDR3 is CASSAALGGRETQYF. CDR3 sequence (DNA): TGTGCCAGCAGCGCCGCGTTAGGGGGCAGAGAGACCCAGTACTTC.

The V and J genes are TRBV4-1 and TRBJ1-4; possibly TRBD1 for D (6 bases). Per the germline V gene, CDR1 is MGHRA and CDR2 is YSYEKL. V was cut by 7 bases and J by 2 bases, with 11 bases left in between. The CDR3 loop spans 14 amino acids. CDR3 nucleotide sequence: TGCGCCAGCACAAACAGGGCGACTAATGAAAAACTGTTTTTT. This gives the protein CASTNRATNEKLFF.

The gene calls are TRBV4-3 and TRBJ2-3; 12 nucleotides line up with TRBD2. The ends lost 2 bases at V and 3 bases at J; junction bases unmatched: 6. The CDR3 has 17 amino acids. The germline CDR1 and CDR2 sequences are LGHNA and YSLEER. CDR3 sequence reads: CASSQLPSGGATDTQYF. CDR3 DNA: TGCGCCAGCAGCCAATTGCCTAGCGGGGGGGCAACAGATACGCAGTATTTT.

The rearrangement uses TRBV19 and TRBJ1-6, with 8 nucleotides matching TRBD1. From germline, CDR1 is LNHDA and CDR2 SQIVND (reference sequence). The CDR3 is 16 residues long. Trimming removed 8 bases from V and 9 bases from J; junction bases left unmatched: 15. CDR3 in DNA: TGTGCCAGTTCCCGGAACGGACAGGGAACCAGTTCACCCCTCCACTTT. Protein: CASSRNGQGTSSPLHF.

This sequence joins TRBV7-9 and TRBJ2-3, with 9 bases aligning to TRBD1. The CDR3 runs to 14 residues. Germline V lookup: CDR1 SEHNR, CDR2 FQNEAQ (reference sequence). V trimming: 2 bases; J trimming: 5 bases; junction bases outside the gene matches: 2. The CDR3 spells CASSLTTGGDTQYF. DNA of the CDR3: TGTGCCAGCAGCTTAACGACAGGGGGAGATACGCAGTATTTT. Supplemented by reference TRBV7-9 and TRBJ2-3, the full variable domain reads DTGVSQNPRHKITKRGQNVTFRCDPISEHNRLYWYRQTLGQGPEFLTYFQNEAQLEKSRLLSDRFSAERPKGSFSTLEIQRTEQGDSAMYLCASSLTTGGDTQYFGPGTRLTVL.

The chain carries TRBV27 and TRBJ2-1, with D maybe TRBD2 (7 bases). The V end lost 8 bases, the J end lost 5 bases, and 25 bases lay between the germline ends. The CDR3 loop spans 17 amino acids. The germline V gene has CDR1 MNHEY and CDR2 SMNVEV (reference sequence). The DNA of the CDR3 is TGTGCCAGCCGGCGGGGGCCCAACCCAATTCAAAACAATGAGCAGTTCTTC. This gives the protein CASRRGPNPIQNNEQFF.

CDR3 DNA sequence: TGTGCCAGCAGGTCCTGGACTAGCGACGAGCAGTACTTC. As protein: CASRSWTSDEQYF. The gene calls are TRBV6-5 and TRBJ2-7, with TRBD2 matching 9 bases. The CDR3 sequence is 13 residues long. Germline V CDR1 and CDR2: MNHEY, SVGAGI. V shed 6 bases, J shed 5 bases, and the junction held 5 bases outside the gene matches.

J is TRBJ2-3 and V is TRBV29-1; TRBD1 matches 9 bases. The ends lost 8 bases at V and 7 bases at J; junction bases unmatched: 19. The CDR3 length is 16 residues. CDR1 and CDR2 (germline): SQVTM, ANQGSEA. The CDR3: CSISNIPGQGLNTQYF. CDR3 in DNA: TGCAGCATTTCTAATATCCCGGGACAGGGTTTGAATACGCAGTATTTT.

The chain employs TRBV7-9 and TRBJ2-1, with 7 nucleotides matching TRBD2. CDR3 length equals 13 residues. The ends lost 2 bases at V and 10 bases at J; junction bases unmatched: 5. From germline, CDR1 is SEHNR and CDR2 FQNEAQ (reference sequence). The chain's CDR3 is CASSLTSEGEQFF. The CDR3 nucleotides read TGTGCCAGCAGCTTAACTAGCGAAGGCGAGCAGTTCTTC.

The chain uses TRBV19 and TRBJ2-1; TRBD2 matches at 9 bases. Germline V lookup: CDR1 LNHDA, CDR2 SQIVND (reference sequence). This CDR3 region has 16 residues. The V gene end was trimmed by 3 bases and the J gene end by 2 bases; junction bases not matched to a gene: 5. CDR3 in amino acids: CASSMGAGGTYNEQFF. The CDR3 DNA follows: TGTGCCAGTAGTATGGGGGCGGGGGGGACCTACAATGAGCAGTTCTTC.

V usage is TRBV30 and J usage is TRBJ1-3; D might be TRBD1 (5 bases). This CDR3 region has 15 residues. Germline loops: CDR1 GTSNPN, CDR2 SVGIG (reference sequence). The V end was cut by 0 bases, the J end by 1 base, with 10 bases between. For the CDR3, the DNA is TGTGCCTGGAGTGTATCCGGGGGGTCTGGAAACACCATATATTTT. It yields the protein CAWSVSGGSGNTIYF.

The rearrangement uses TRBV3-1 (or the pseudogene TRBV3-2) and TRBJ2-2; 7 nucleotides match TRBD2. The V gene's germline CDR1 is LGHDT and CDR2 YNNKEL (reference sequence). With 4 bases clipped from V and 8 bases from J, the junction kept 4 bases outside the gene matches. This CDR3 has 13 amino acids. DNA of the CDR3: TGTGCCAGCAGCCCTCTTAGCGGGGGGGAGCTGTTTTTT. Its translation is CASSPLSGGELFF.

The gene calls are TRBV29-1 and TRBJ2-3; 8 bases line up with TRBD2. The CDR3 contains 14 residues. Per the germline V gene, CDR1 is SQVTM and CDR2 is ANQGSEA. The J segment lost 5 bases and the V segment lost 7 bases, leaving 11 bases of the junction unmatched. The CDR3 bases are TGCAGCGCCCATACTAGCGGCCCTCTAGATACGCAGTATTTT. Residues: CSAHTSGPLDTQYF.

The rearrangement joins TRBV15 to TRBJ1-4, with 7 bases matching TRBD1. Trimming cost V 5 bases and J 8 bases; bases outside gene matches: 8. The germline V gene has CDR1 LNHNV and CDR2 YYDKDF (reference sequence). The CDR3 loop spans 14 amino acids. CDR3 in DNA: TGTGCCACCAGCCCGAGACAGGGTTTAGAAAAACTGTTTTTT. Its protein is CATSPRQGLEKLFF.

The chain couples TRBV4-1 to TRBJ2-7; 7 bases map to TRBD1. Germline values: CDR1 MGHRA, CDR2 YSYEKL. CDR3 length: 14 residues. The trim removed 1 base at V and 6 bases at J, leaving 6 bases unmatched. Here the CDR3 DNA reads TGCGCCAGCAGCCAAGTTACAGGGGTTAGCGAGCAGTACTTC. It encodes CASSQVTGVSEQYF.

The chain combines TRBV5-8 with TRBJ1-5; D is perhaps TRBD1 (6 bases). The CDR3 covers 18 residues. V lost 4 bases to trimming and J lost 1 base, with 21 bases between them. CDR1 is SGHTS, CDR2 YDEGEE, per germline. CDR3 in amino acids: CASSPNFGTHLSNQPQHF. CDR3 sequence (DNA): TGTGCCAGCAGCCCGAACTTTGGGACACACCTAAGCAATCAGCCCCAGCATTTT. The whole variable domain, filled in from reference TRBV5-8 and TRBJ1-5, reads EAGVTQSPTHLIKTRGQQATLRCSPISGHTSVYWYQQALGLGLQFLLWYDEGEERNRGNFPPRFSGRQFPNYSSELNVNALELEDSALYLCASSPNFGTHLSNQPQHFGDGTRLSIL.

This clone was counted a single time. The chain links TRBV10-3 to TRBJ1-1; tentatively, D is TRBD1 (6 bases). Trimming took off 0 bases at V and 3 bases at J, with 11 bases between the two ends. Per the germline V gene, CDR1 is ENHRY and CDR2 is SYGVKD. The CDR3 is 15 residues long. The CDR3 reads CAISESWGRDTEAFF. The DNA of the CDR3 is TGTGCCATCAGTGAGTCATGGGGGCGGGACACTGAAGCTTTCTTT.